The next 3 T cell receptor beta chains were all read from a single sample in a study of radiotherapy plus CTLA-4 blockade in lung cancer. The method was immunoSEQ multiplex PCR; TCRdb's version includes in-frame clones alone and lacks a portion of them. Seen here are tens of thousands of clones, just under 85% observed once, and the top ten hold 4.8%. Sample: peripheral blood, taken from a patient treated with radiotherapy plus ipilimumab. These receptors came from a human donor with non-small cell lung cancer whose response to radiotherapy plus ipilimumab could not be evaluated.

This clone was seen once. J is TRBJ2-7 and V is TRBV25-1; D perhaps matches TRBD1 (5 bases). V was pared by 6 bases and J by 3 bases, with 18 bases between. Germline V gene sequence: CDR1 MGHDK, CDR2 SYGVNS. The CDR3 is made up of 15 amino acids. The CDR3 DNA follows: TGTGCCAGCAGCCTCCAAACCGGGCAGGGCTACGAGCAGTACTTC. The encoded protein is CASSLQTGQGYEQYF.

The chain uses TRBV6-6 and TRBJ2-1, with 13 bases aligning to TRBD2. With V trimmed by 3 bases and J by 4 bases, 3 bases remained unmatched. CDR3 length: 16 residues. Germline assignment: CDR1 MNHNY and CDR2 SVGAGI (reference sequence). The CDR3 DNA reads as TGTGCCAGCAGTTATGGGGGACTAGCGGGATACAATGAGCAGTTCTTC. This encodes CASSYGGLAGYNEQFF.

The CDR3 protein is CASRPQGQPTREQYF. For the CDR3, the DNA is TGTGCCAGCAGACCCCAGGGACAGCCGACGAGGGAGCAGTACTTC. This chain connects TRBV6-5 to TRBJ2-7; the match to TRBD1 covers 7 bases. CDR1 and CDR2 (germline): MNHEY, SVGAGI. J lost 7 bases, V lost 6 bases, and 15 bases had no gene match. CDR3 length: 15 residues.